This paragraph covers one TCR beta chain sequence. In germline, CDR1 is KGHSH, CDR2 LQKENI. This CDR3 has 15 residues. Trimming took 0 bases from V and 4 from J, leaving 9 bases between them. The data belong to a study of cytomegalovirus exposure and HLA in healthy donors. For the study at large: Most donors, about 82% of approximately 400 genotyped, fell in the Caucasian-associated ancestry cluster.

The PCR used 60 Vbeta and 13 Jbeta primers. Sequenced by immunoSEQ multiplex PCR; TCRdb stores in-frame clones only, minus some. This sample has some 190,000 clones, with about 88% found just once. Sequenced: PBMCs. V usage is TRBV18 and J usage is TRBJ1-4; possibly TRBD1 for D (6 bases). The receptor was derived from a woman between 25 and 40 years old in good health and CMV-seronegative. The DNA for the CDR3 is TGTGCCAGCTCACCACCGTCACAGGGTAATGAAAAACTGTTTTTT. Its protein is CASSPPSQGNEKLFF.